These 8 T cell receptor beta chains share one sample of origin, sequenced in a study of T cells in Graves' hyperthyroidism and ophthalmopathy. RNA transcripts provided the source from which TCR beta CDR3 regions were amplified. The HTBI set primed first-round TCR CDR3 RT-PCR. TCRdb ran MiXCR on the multiplex PCR reads and lists one entry per CDR3 protein. The sample contains about 270,000 distinct CDR3 sequences, approximately 25% of which appear only once. Material for sequencing was blood. All receptors come from a woman in her thirties or forties with Graves' ophthalmopathy.

This clonotype appeared a single time. The DNA of the CDR3 is TGTGCCAGCAGACCAACCCTAGGACAGCCCTACGAGCAGTACTTC. Translated, it gives CASRPTLGQPYEQYF. V gene TRBV28 combines with J gene TRBJ2-7, with D possibly being TRBD1 (6 bases). Germline V gene data show CDR1 as MDHEN and CDR2 as SYDVKM. The length of the CDR3 is 15 residues. The V and J ends lost 6 bases and 2 bases respectively, with 17 bases between them.

The sample holds many counts of this clonotype. This chain connects TRBV19 to TRBJ1-5; possible D gene TRBD1, 5 bases. The CDR3 runs 14 residues. From germline, CDR1 is LNHDA and CDR2 SQIVND (reference sequence). V gave up 3 bases and J gave up 1 base, with 7 bases separating them. The CDR3 spells CASSIGDSNQPQHF. The DNA of the CDR3 is TGTGCCAGTAGTATCGGGGACAGCAATCAGCCCCAGCATTTT.

This clonotype occurred many times. This sequence joins TRBV6-5 and TRBJ1-2, with D tentatively TRBD1 (6 bases). The CDR3 sequence is 15 residues long. V gave up 4 bases and J gave up 6 bases, with 18 bases separating them. Germline V lookup: CDR1 MNHEY, CDR2 SVGAGI. This CDR3 is CASSSRQASPDGYTF. Here the CDR3 DNA reads TGTGCCAGCAGTTCCCGACAGGCAAGCCCGGATGGCTACACCTTC.

This clonotype has only a few counts. V and J are TRBV5-1 and TRBJ2-5, with TRBD2 matching 14 bases. J was trimmed by 1 base and V by 4 bases; bases with no gene match: 3. CDR3 length: 16 amino acids. Germline assignment: CDR1 SGHRS and CDR2 YFSETQ. The CDR3 sequence: CASSPGTSGSQETQYF. The CDR3 region has the DNA TGCGCCAGCAGCCCAGGGACTAGCGGGAGCCAAGAGACCCAGTACTTC.

This clonotype was counted ten times or more. The chain uses TRBV19 and TRBJ2-5; 10 bases fit TRBD1. This CDR3 spans 15 amino acids. Trimming took 7 bases from V and 2 from J; bases not matched to a gene: 7. The germline V gene has CDR1 LNHDA and CDR2 SQIVND (reference sequence). CDR3 bases: TGTGCCAGTACCCCCCGGGACAGGGGTCAAGAGACCCAGTACTTC. Its protein is CASTPRDRGQETQYF.

This clonotype was seen repeatedly, ten times or more. Being one base from a much bigger clone, this may be a read error. The V gene is TRBV11-1, the J gene TRBJ2-7; 7 bases are a match to TRBD2. This CDR3 has 12 residues. Per the germline V gene, CDR1 is SGHAT and CDR2 is FQDESV (reference sequence). CDR3 nucleotide sequence: TGTGTCAGCAGCGGGGACCACCACGAGCAGTACTTC. Protein product: CVSSGDHHEQYF.

At least ten counts were recorded for this clonotype. V gene TRBV6-1 combines with J gene TRBJ1-1, with 8 bases fitting TRBD1. Trimming removed 7 bases from V and 1 base from J; junction bases left unmatched: 11. Germline assignment: CDR1 MNHNS and CDR2 SASEGT. The CDR3 consists of 16 residues. The CDR3 region has the DNA TGTGCCAGCATCGAACAGGGGGGCGGGAGGAACACTGAAGCTTTCTTT. Translation gives CASIEQGGGRNTEAFF.

In its sample, this clonotype was seen many times. The V gene is TRBV28, the J gene TRBJ1-5, with D possibly TRBD1 on 6 matching bases. This CDR3 has 15 amino acids. In germline, CDR1 is MDHEN, CDR2 SYDVKM. V was pared by 6 bases and J by 3 bases, with 15 bases between. The DNA for the CDR3 is TGTGCCAGCAGGGCCACAGGGTTTGACAATCAGCCCCAGCATTTT. Protein product: CASRATGFDNQPQHF.